The clone carrying this T cell receptor (beta chain) has just a few counts. The repertoire was sequenced with immunoSEQ multiplex PCR; TCRdb's copy has only in-frame clones and lacks some. The sample has 250,000 to 350,000 clones; about 80% are singletons. The data stem from a study of blood T cell repertoires in COVID-19. On the study more broadly: The analysed material was cDNA or gDNA that came from T cells, B-cell-depleted T cells, or PBMCs.

J gave up 0 bases and V 5 bases, and 2 bases lay outside the gene matches. This CDR3 region has 14 residues. Germline lookup yields CDR1 SEHNR and CDR2 FQNEAQ (reference sequence). Sequencing was done on a sample of peripheral blood. The chain has TRBV7-9 and TRBJ1-1; 8 nucleotides match TRBD1. This clonotype was sampled from a person aged 70 to 79 with COVID-19, enrolled during active disease. CDR3: CASSPGGVNTEAFF. CDR3 DNA sequence: TGTGCCAGCAGCCCAGGGGGCGTGAACACTGAAGCTTTCTTT.